The source of this T cell receptor beta chain is a study of siplizumab effects on memory and regulatory T cells (dated by TCRdb to the late 2010s). General notes on the study: The study examined how the anti-CD2 antibody siplizumab affects alloreactive T-cell subsets in allogeneic mixed lymphocyte reactions built from human PBMCs. Broader findings and caveats from the paper: The cumulative frequency of alloreactive sequences traceable to unstimulated CD4+ memory T cells was significantly reduced by siplizumab. The suppressive function of proliferating Tregs from siplizumab cultures was not functionally confirmed. For roughly 80-95% of proliferating CD4+ or CD8+ clones, no naive or memory phenotype could be assigned. Because sequences below about 10^-5 frequency were poorly captured, only a minor fraction of alloreactive clones could be mapped to unstimulated subsets. In reactions with siplizumab, an average of around 70% of mappable alloreactive CD4+ clones were Treg-derived, compared with roughly 30% in control reactions. Unstimulated naive T cells appeared to be more diverse than memory T cells, and naive cells seemed to make a substantial contribution to the alloresponse.

Remarks on this clone: Its antigen is still unknown. No much larger clone is present one base from it, and per-base qualities are unavailable.

The library relied on the immunoSEQ multiplex PCR assay. The deep sequencing platform assayed approximately 100,000 TCR templates per sample. Genomic DNA extracted from sorted T cells was used for TCRbeta CDR3 sequencing. The paper's processing steps were these. The R programming language was used for clonal analysis of TCRbeta CDR3 data. Unstimulated samples were compared with post-reaction CFSE-low samples to define alloreactive CD4+ and CD8+ clones. Regulatory or non-regulatory origin was assigned to alloreactive CD4+ clones by matching of sequences to sorted unstimulated Treg and non-Treg repertoires. TCRdb provides this immuneACCESS table in a form limited to in-frame rearrangements. Some clones are lacking; in checked studies, under half of them reflect an unresolved V gene, and why the rest are absent is not known. V and J calls and clone size are those listed in that table; D and trimming were worked out from the DNA. In this sample the table shows roughly 50,000 clones, approximately 84% of which occur a single time. Around 0.3% of the sample is held by the ten biggest clonotypes.

The CDR3 starts with the cysteine, ends with the phenylalanine, and has 12 residues. Only the CDR3 DNA is retained, 36 bases long and in frame from the first base. The germline V gene gives CDR1 as SGDLS and CDR2 as YYNGEE. V is shortened by 3 bases, J by 10 bases, and the region joining them spans 11 bases. In a few donor pairs, further sequencing was done on unstimulated CD8+ naive, CD4+ memory, CD8+ TEMRA, CD4+ naive and CD8+ effector memory subsets. Sorted unstimulated T cells, along with proliferating T cells recovered from mixed lymphocyte reactions, underwent TCRbeta CDR3 sequencing. Fresh whole blood from approximately ten HLA-typed healthy donors was used to isolate PBMCs.

This clonotype originated in a human donor in good health. The specimen sequenced was naive CD8+ T cells sorted from blood. Read against the paper, the sample's cell subset or site label means: unstimulated naive T cells. This sequence uses TRBV9 and TRBJ2-1; the D gene could be TRBD1 or TRBD2, each one agreeing over 6 bases. The CDR3 region: CASSAGAGEQFF. Read as DNA, the sequence is TGTGCCAGCAGCGCGGGGGCGGGAGAGCAGTTCTTC.